This section outlines one T cell receptor beta chain sequence together with its context. The data are from a study of blood T cell repertoires in COVID-19. About the research overall: Collection of acute and convalescent COVID-19 samples took place in the United States, Italy and Spain. T cells, B-cell-depleted T cells, or PBMCs provided the cDNA or gDNA that served as material.

CDR1 is SGHRS, CDR2 YFSETQ, per germline. The J segment lost 4 bases and the V segment lost 5 bases, leaving 8 bases of the junction unmatched. The CDR3 extends over 15 amino acids. Original handling: Amplified reference gene primers provided the basis for estimating nucleated cell counts. TCRdb's copy holds only in-frame clones and misses some; the assay was immunoSEQ multiplex PCR. That table furnishes V, J and clone size, whereas the DNA furnished D and trimming. This table has approximately 250,000 clones, approximately 84% appearing once. The TCR was taken from a middle-aged man with acute or convalescent COVID-19. The chain carries TRBV5-1 and TRBJ2-7; 11 bases map to TRBD1. Input material: peripheral blood. CDR3 residues: CASRLGQGAWYEQYF. Written as DNA, the CDR3 is TGCGCCAGCAGACTCGGACAGGGGGCTTGGTACGAGCAGTACTTC.